This T cell receptor beta chain comes out of a study of blood T cells in healthy people across ages. Germline V gene lookup returns CDR1 PRHDT and CDR2 FYEKMQ (reference sequence). The CDR3 extends over 16 amino acids. Trimming pared 5 bases from V and 2 bases from J, leaving 19 bases between. Sample-barcoded 5' priming and a J-beta primer mix drove a second PCR of about 6 to 11 cycles. TCRdb reprocessed the 5' RACE reads with MiXCR, giving one entry per CDR3 protein. Found here are 750,000 to 1,000,000 distinct CDR3 sequences, around 29% of them singletons; the top ten hold roughly 10%. These same records also appear under a second study, on T cells of mothers and their children.

The J gene is TRBJ2-7, the V gene TRBV13; D is unclear. This sequence originates from a woman between 35 and 50 years old in good health. The sample consisted of blood. CDR3 region: CASSQEGNGFPYEQYF. For the CDR3, the DNA is TGTGCCAGCAGCCAAGAAGGAAACGGTTTTCCCTACGAGCAGTACTTC.